Listed below are T cell receptor beta chains from one sample, sequenced in a study of shared clonotypes between healthy human individuals. Assay used: immunoSEQ multiplex PCR; TCRdb lists only in-frame clones, some missing. The sample carries a few million clones, approximately 90% recorded once. Sequencing was carried out using naive CD4+ T cells sorted from blood. The receptors originated from a young man in good health. Both conserved end residues are part of each CDR3. Fields, in order: V gene, J gene, CDR3 protein.

v_gene: TRBV11-2; j_gene: TRBJ2-3; CDR3aa: CASSSQVAGGRDTQYF
v_gene: TRBV30; j_gene: TRBJ1-6; CDR3aa: CAWSVISSYNSPLHF
v_gene: TRBV5-4; j_gene: TRBJ2-5; CDR3aa: CASSPRGVETQYF
v_gene: TRBV18; j_gene: TRBJ2-2; CDR3aa: CASSPLRVGQGNTGELFF
v_gene: TRBV10-1; j_gene: TRBJ2-5; CDR3aa: CASSEGSGITQETQYF
v_gene: TRBV11-2; j_gene: TRBJ2-7; CDR3aa: CASSIGLAGAIPYEQYF
v_gene: TRBV19; j_gene: TRBJ2-3; CDR3aa: CASSVTRAADTQYF
v_gene: TRBV5-1; j_gene: TRBJ2-2; CDR3aa: CASSPAGGNTGELFF
v_gene: TRBV6-5; j_gene: TRBJ1-6; CDR3aa: CASSSRDRVDSPLHF
v_gene: TRBV19; j_gene: TRBJ1-3; CDR3aa: CASSIRTGASGNTIYF
v_gene: TRBV19; j_gene: TRBJ1-1; CDR3aa: CASSISENTEAFF
v_gene: TRBV5-1; j_gene: TRBJ1-2; CDR3aa: CASIDSTYGYTF
v_gene: TRBV6-6; j_gene: TRBJ1-2; CDR3aa: CASSSAFWYTF
v_gene: TRBV5-1; j_gene: TRBJ2-7; CDR3aa: CASRSGTAGWIYEQYF
v_gene: TRBV4-1; j_gene: TRBJ1-2; CDR3aa: CASSQEGDRGNYGYTF
v_gene: TRBV11-2; j_gene: TRBJ1-2; CDR3aa: CASSIGPNYGYTF
v_gene: TRBV4-1; j_gene: TRBJ1-3; CDR3aa: CASSEVPPLPGNTIYF
v_gene: TRBV6-1; j_gene: TRBJ1-5; CDR3aa: CASSAYWTGGVGHQPQHF
v_gene: TRBV5-1; j_gene: TRBJ2-3; CDR3aa: CASSFSPGKGTDTQYF
v_gene: TRBV5-6; j_gene: TRBJ1-5; CDR3aa: CASSLGAFSNQPQHF
v_gene: TRBV5-6; j_gene: TRBJ1-2; CDR3aa: CASSLVAAGGYGYTF
v_gene: TRBV25-1; j_gene: TRBJ2-7; CDR3aa: CASSERQTSYEQYF
v_gene: TRBV2; j_gene: TRBJ1-5; CDR3aa: CASRGDRSNQPQHF
v_gene: TRBV28; j_gene: TRBJ2-1; CDR3aa: CASSLKVGTYNEQFF
v_gene: TRBV28; j_gene: TRBJ2-5; CDR3aa: CASSRTVPAETQYF
v_gene: TRBV23-1; j_gene: TRBJ1-5; CDR3aa: CASSQSDRFGQPQHF
v_gene: TRBV10-2; j_gene: TRBJ1-1; CDR3aa: CASSESVYEAFF
v_gene: TRBV6-1; j_gene: TRBJ2-5; CDR3aa: CAINRAQTQYF
v_gene: TRBV6-5; j_gene: TRBJ1-5; CDR3aa: CASSYSNHQPQHF
v_gene: TRBV5-4; j_gene: TRBJ1-6; CDR3aa: CASSLGQARGSYNSPLHF
v_gene: TRBV5-1; j_gene: TRBJ2-3; CDR3aa: CASRRSLADTQYF
v_gene: TRBV11-2; j_gene: TRBJ2-7; CDR3aa: CASNYLGGKQYF
v_gene: TRBV7-9; j_gene: TRBJ2-4; CDR3aa: CASSPMIVRDSAKNIQYF
v_gene: TRBV7-2; j_gene: TRBJ2-7; CDR3aa: CASSSAAVSSYEQYF
v_gene: TRBV11-2; j_gene: TRBJ2-5; CDR3aa: CASSLAGRVQETQYF
v_gene: TRBV5-1; j_gene: TRBJ2-5; CDR3aa: CASSFGQGKETQYF
v_gene: TRBV5-1; j_gene: TRBJ1-6; CDR3aa: CASSTRTGDNSPLHF
v_gene: TRBV6-5; j_gene: TRBJ2-1; CDR3aa: CASSYTSNRIEQFF
v_gene: TRBV30; j_gene: TRBJ2-6; CDR3aa: CAWSAGANVLTF
v_gene: TRBV19; j_gene: TRBJ1-5; CDR3aa: CASKEQGGNQPQHF
v_gene: TRBV27; j_gene: TRBJ1-1; CDR3aa: CASSGGGYTEAFF
v_gene: TRBV4-3; j_gene: TRBJ2-2; CDR3aa: CASSQEGTSGIQLFF
v_gene: TRBV7-6; j_gene: TRBJ2-2; CDR3aa: CASSLDRNTGELFF
v_gene: TRBV30; j_gene: TRBJ2-4; CDR3aa: CAWSEGANIQYF
v_gene: TRBV7-9; j_gene: TRBJ2-7; CDR3aa: CASSSPVASGAYEQYF
v_gene: TRBV7-7; j_gene: TRBJ2-2; CDR3aa: CASSSGGTGELFF
v_gene: TRBV6-6; j_gene: TRBJ1-2; CDR3aa: CASSYGTAANYGYTF
v_gene: TRBV4-3; j_gene: TRBJ1-5; CDR3aa: CASSQDRDQPQHF
v_gene: TRBV5-6; j_gene: TRBJ1-1; CDR3aa: CASSLTQGTEAFF
v_gene: TRBV9; j_gene: TRBJ2-5; CDR3aa: CASSVGYSGKGETQYF
v_gene: TRBV4-2; j_gene: TRBJ2-7; CDR3aa: CASSQFISGGEQYF
v_gene: TRBV19; j_gene: TRBJ2-1; CDR3aa: CASSIVENQVSNEQFF
v_gene: TRBV18; j_gene: TRBJ1-1; CDR3aa: CASSPEGRVRSTEAFF
v_gene: TRBV4-1; j_gene: TRBJ1-2; CDR3aa: CASSQAGYGQGAKIHGYTF